This TCR beta chain was documented in a study of alternative splicing in chronic myeloid leukemia remission (dated by TCRdb to the early 2020s). Looking at the study overall: RNA sequencing was used to profile peripheral blood obtained from chronic-phase CML patients at diagnosis and at remission, and the resulting profiles were compared with those of healthy donors. The RESIST (imatinib), ENESTxtnd (nilotinib) and PINNACLE (nilotinib plus pegylated interferon) trials supplied roughly 10 diagnostic specimens along with matched remission specimens. Median ages were about 53 years at diagnosis, under 60 at remission and 30 to 40 for healthy controls. Total leukocytes from peripheral blood collected in EDTA were used as the trial diagnostic specimens. The French Persistem study supplied nine CML samples, of which seven were diagnostic and two were matched remission samples. Female/male counts of 11/5 were recorded for diagnosis samples, 8/3 for remission samples and 2/4 for controls. Total RNA was extracted with Trizol from peripheral blood mononuclear cells of diagnosis, remission and control samples.

Concerning this clonotype itself: What antigen it recognizes has not been identified.

CDR1 and CDR2 (DFQATT, SNEGSKA) derive from the germline V gene (reference sequence). Spanning cysteine to phenylalanine, the CDR3 consists of 14 amino acids. The coding DNA is unavailable. Broader findings and caveats from the paper: Blood cell composition differed strongly depending on the timepoint, moving from an enrichment of myeloid progenitors at diagnosis to an enrichment of mature lymphoid cells at remission. At remission, blood cell composition had been reconfigured so that it resembled normal controls enriched in lymphoid cells.

The method behind the library was bulk RNA-seq. The TruSeq Stranded RNA sample prep kit was used to generate libraries of poly-A-enriched mRNA from an input of approximately 0.97 ug total RNA. Every sample was sequenced in triplicate, with paired-end sequencing run on a HiSeq 2500. Each mate in the RNA-seq data had a read length of 125 nucleotides. The authors processed their data as follows. Reads were trimmed and aligned to hg38 with STAR v2.7, with quality control by FASTQC, RSeQC and multiqc. Salmon 0.14.1 was used to quantify gene expression levels as transcripts per million (TPM). Principal component analysis suggested that transcriptomic profiles were not driven by trial, library batch, sequencing batch, treatment regimen or sex. TCRdb reprocessed the reads and provides one entry for every CDR3 protein sequence; no DNA is given. The authors' filters were not applied to this entry. This sample gives about 110 distinct CDR3 sequences in total; approximately 97% of them show up just once. The ten top clones hold approximately 10% of the sample.

What the time point label conveys for this sample: chronic-phase CML before TKI therapy (screening/day 1). Sixteen CML patients made up the patient cohort, and matched post-remission samples were retrieved for a subset of those patients. The V and J segments used are TRBV20-1 and TRBJ1-1. This TCR came from an adult with chronic myeloid leukemia. Material: PBMCs or total blood leukocytes (not recorded which), obtained at diagnosis. For the CDR3, the sequence is CSARRRSLNTEAFF.